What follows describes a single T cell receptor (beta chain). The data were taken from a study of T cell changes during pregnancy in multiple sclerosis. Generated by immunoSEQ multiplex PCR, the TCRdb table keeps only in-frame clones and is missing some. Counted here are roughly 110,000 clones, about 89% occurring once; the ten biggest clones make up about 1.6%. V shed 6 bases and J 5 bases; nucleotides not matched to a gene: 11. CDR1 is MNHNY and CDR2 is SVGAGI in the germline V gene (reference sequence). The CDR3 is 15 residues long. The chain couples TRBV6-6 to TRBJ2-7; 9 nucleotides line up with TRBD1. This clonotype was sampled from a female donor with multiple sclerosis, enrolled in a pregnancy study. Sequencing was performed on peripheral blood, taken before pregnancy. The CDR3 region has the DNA TGTGCCAGCAGGGCCCCGGGACAGGGCGGGAACGAGCAGTACTTC. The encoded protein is CASRAPGQGGNEQYF.